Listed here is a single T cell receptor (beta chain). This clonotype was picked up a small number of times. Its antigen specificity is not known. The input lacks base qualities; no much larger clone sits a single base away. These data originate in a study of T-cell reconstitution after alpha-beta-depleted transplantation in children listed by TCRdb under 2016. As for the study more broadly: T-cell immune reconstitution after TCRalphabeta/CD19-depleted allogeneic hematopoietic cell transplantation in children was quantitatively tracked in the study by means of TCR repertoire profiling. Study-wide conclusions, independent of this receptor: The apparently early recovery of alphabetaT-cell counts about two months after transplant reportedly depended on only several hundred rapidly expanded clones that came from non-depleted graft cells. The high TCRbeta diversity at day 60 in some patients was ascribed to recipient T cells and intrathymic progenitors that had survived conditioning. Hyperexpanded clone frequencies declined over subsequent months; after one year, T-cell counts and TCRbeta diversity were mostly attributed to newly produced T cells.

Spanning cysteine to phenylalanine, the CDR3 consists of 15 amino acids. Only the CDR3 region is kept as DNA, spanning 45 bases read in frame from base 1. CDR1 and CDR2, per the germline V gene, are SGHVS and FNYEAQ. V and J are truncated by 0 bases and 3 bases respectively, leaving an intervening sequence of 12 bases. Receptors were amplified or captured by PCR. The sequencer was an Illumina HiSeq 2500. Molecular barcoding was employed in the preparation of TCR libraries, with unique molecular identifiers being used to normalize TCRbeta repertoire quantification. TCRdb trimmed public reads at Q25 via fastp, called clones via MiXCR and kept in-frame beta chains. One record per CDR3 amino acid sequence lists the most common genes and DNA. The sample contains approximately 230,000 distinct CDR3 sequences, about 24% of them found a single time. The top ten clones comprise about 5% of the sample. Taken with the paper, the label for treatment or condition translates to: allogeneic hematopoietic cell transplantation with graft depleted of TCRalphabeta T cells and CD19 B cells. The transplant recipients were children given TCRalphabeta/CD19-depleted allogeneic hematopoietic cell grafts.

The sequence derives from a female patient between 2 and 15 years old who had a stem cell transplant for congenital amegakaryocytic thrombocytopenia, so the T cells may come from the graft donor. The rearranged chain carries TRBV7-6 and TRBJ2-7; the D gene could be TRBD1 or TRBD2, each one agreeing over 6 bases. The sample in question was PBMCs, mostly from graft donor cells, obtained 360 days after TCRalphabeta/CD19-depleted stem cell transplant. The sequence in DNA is TGTGCCAGCAGCTTAGCCGGGGGCGATGTCTACGAGCAGTACTTC. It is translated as CASSLAGGDVYEQYF.